Listed below are T cell receptor beta chains from one sample, sequenced in a study of blood T cells in healthy people across ages. Using its own MiXCR run on the 5' RACE reads, TCRdb lists one record per CDR3 protein. This sample yields some 760,000 distinct CDR3 sequences, of which around 25% are seen a single time; under 10% belongs to the top ten. The data also belong to a second study, concerning T cells of mothers and their children.

The source material was blood. These receptors were obtained from a boy aged 10-17 years in good health. Both conserved end residues are part of each CDR3. A D gene is named only where the DNA matches it firmly. Rows may omit the clone size; those that give it use once, few, many or a size class.

TRBV24-1,TRBD2,NA,TRBJ2-1,18,CATSDPTSGRAPYNEQFF,TGTGCCACCAGTGACCCGACTAGCGGGAGGGCACCCTACAATGAGCAGTTCTTC
TRBV5-1,NA,once,TRBJ2-5,14,CASSLLQGLQTQYF,TGCGCCAGCAGCTTGCTTCAGGGATTACAGACCCAGTACTTC
TRBV7-6,NA,few,TRBJ2-3,15,CASSRGAGRSDTQYF,TGTGCCAGCAGCCGAGGGGCGGGGCGGTCAGATACGCAGTATTTT
TRBV28,NA,few,TRBJ2-4,14,CASSPRLAKNIQYF,TGTGCCAGCAGTCCCAGGTTAGCCAAAAACATTCAGTACTTC
TRBV7-9,NA,NA,TRBJ1-6,14,CASSLTDVNSPLHF,TGTGCCAGCAGCTTGACGGATGTTAATTCACCCCTCCACTTT
TRBV29-1,NA,few,TRBJ2-3,14,CSAYSVGATDTQYF,TGCAGCGCTTACTCGGTTGGAGCTACAGATACGCAGTATTTT
TRBV5-4,TRBD2,NA,TRBJ2-5,14,CASSPLLAGETQYF,TGTGCCAGCAGCCCACTACTAGCGGGAGAGACCCAGTACTTC
TRBV20-1,NA,NA,TRBJ2-1,13,CSARGPYYNEQFF,TGCAGTGCTAGGGGGCCGTACTACAATGAGCAGTTCTTC
TRBV5-1,TRBD2,NA,TRBJ2-7,14,CASSWGGSEGEQYF,TGCGCCAGCAGCTGGGGCGGGAGTGAAGGGGAGCAGTACTTC
TRBV15,NA,NA,TRBJ2-5,15,CATGQRSGTKETQYF,TGTGCCACCGGACAACGATCCGGCACAAAAGAGACCCAGTACTTC
TRBV9,NA,few,TRBJ2-1,14,CASSVEGIYNEQFF,TGTGCCAGCAGCGTAGAGGGGATCTACAATGAGCAGTTCTTC